This T cell receptor beta chain was captured in a study of patients and donors after allogeneic stem cell transplantation. TCRdb re-called the RT-PCR reads through MiXCR, storing one row per CDR3 protein. The data contain about 90,000 distinct CDR3 sequences, roughly 43% of them singletons. Germline CDR1 and CDR2: MDHEN and SYDVKM. Trimming removed 2 bases at V and 0 bases at J, with 20 bases between. The CDR3 runs 19 residues. The chain couples TRBV28 to TRBJ1-5; D is ambiguous. This TCR was sampled from a human donor who was either an allogeneic HSCT recipient or a stem cell or donor lymphocyte infusion donor (not recorded which). It is not recorded whose cells these are; they may come from a transplant donor. Sequencing input: blood, either unsorted or a sorted T cell fraction (not recorded which). CDR3 coding DNA: TGTGCCAGCAGTTTAAGGCCCAGCCCCGGGATTTATAGCAATCAGCCCCAGCATTTT. It specifies CASSLRPSPGIYSNQPQHF.